This T cell receptor (beta chain) was recovered during a study of cytomegalovirus exposure and HLA in healthy donors. Across the study: A subsequent analysis reported that the 120 or so validation repertoires were produced on the same platform that had also been used for the approximately 710 first-cohort repertoires. Study-level findings and limits: Overall, approximately 150 TCR beta chains were annotated as cytomegalovirus-associated. In the roughly 130 validation repertoires, a later analysis found that first-cohort TCR clusters tended to co-occur.

This clone showed up just once. Antigen unknown. After removal of 6 bases from V and 3 bases from J, the junction contained 4 bases not matched to a gene. The germline V gene has CDR1 MDHEN and CDR2 SYDVKM. The CDR3 runs to 13 residues. TCRdb keeps only in-frame clones here, not all; method: immunoSEQ multiplex PCR. The sample lists roughly 65,000 clones; over 90% were seen once. The donors were members of the validation cohort, which comprised more than 90 subjects and was separate from the first cohort of more than 500 subjects. This TCR came from a man younger than 30 in good health and CMV-seropositive. The specimen was PBMCs. The chain joins TRBV28 to TRBJ1-2; 7 positions match TRBD1. CDR3 amino acids: CASSSGTDYGYTF. CDR3 bases: TGTGCCAGCAGCTCCGGGACAGACTATGGCTACACCTTC.